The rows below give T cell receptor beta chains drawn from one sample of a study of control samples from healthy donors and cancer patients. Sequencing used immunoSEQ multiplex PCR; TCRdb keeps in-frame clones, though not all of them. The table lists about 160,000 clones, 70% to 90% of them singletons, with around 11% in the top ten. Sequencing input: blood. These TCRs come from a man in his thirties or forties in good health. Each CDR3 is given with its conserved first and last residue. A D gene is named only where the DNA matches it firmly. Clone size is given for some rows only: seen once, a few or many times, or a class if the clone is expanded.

CASRVGGGTNEKLFF	TGCGCCAGCAGGGTTGGGGGAGGGACTAATGAAAAACTGTTTTTT	NA	TRBV10-1	TRBJ1-4	NA
CASSLQGSPLHF	TGTGCCAGCAGTTTGCAGGGTTCACCCCTCCACTTT	NA	TRBV27	TRBJ1-6	NA
CASDNEQFF	TGTGCCTCCGACAATGAGCAGTTCTTC	NA	TRBV30	TRBJ2-1	NA
CASSYTTASDQPQHF	TGTGCCAGCAGTTACACGACAGCGTCTGATCAGCCCCAGCATTTT	NA	TRBV6-5	TRBJ1-5	NA
CSAETGYGYTF	TGCAGTGCGGAAACAGGTTATGGCTACACCTTC	NA	TRBV20-1	TRBJ1-2	NA
CASSPGGLQLETQYF	TGTGCCAGCTCACCCGGGGGCCTGCAGTTAGAGACCCAGTACTTC	NA	TRBV18	TRBJ2-5	NA
CAISESTGGSATNEKLFF	TGTGCCATCAGTGAGTCTACAGGGGGCAGTGCAACTAATGAAAAACTGTTTTTT	TRBD1	TRBV10-3	TRBJ1-4	NA
CASSQGQGNSPLHF	TGTGCCAGCAGCCAAGGACAGGGTAATTCACCCCTCCACTTT	TRBD1	TRBV4-2	TRBJ1-6	NA
CASSSLGGPSDETQYF	TGTGCCAGCAGTTCCTTGGGGGGCCCCTCCGATGAGACCCAGTACTTC	NA	TRBV6-5	TRBJ2-5	NA
CASSHVAGASSDTQYF	TGCGCCAGCAGCCATGTAGCGGGAGCAAGTTCAGATACGCAGTATTTT	TRBD2	TRBV4-3	TRBJ2-3	once
CASSQGEGTEAFF	TGTGCCAGCAGCCAAGGAGAGGGCACTGAAGCTTTCTTT	NA	TRBV4-2	TRBJ1-1	few
CASSQGGTGELFF	TGTGCCAGCAGCCAGGGGGGAACCGGGGAGCTGTTTTTT	NA	TRBV7-3	TRBJ2-2	NA
CASSELLNTEAFF	TGTGCCAGCAGTGAACTATTGAACACTGAAGCTTTCTTT	NA	TRBV6-1	TRBJ1-1	NA
CASSYRASYEQYF	TGTGCCAGCAGTTACAGGGCCTCCTACGAGCAGTACTTC	NA	TRBV7-8	TRBJ2-7	NA
CASSYVIFGTEDTEAFF	TGTGCCAGCAGTTATGTAATTTTTGGGACAGAAGACACTGAAGCTTTCTTT	TRBD1	TRBV6-2/TRBV6-3	TRBJ1-1	NA
CASSPGGQVIEKLFF	TGTGCCAGCAGCCCCGGGGGCCAGGTTATTGAAAAACTGTTTTTT	NA	TRBV5-4	TRBJ1-4	NA
CAISEPGKGFGGYTF	TGTGCCATCAGTGAGCCTGGAAAGGGGTTCGGTGGCTACACCTTC	NA	TRBV10-3	TRBJ1-2	NA
CASSVSRGQGYGYTF	TGTGCCAGCAGTGTCTCCCGGGGGCAAGGATATGGCTACACCTTC	NA	TRBV28	TRBJ1-2	NA